The 26 T cell receptor beta chains presented below share a single source sample, sequenced in a study of vaccination and CD4 T cells after COVID-19. The antigens for these receptors are not known. Documented treatment: approximately 11-day PBMC culture with coronavirus spike peptide pools or control peptides (ViraFEST assay). Oncomine TCR Beta short-read sequencing was applied to DNA from cultured CD4+ T cells. Via MiXCR, TCRdb re-called the PCR reads, giving one row per CDR3 protein. The sample shows about 4,400 distinct CDR3 sequences, 37% of them seen only once. The sample consisted of CD4+ T cells from blood, cultured in vitro, taken after SARS-CoV-2 vaccination. The receptors derive from a human donor who had recovered from COVID-19.

The genes are TRBV9 and TRBJ2-5; 15 positions match TRBD2. Germline CDR1 is SGDLS and CDR2 is YYNGEE. J gave up 5 bases and V 4 bases, and 6 bases lay outside the gene matches. CDR3 length: 16 amino acids. This CDR3 reads CASSPGTSGGLETQYF. In DNA form, the CDR3 reads TGTGCCAGCAGCCCCGGGACTAGCGGGGGGCTGGAGACCCAGTACTTC.

The chain employs TRBV20-1 and TRBJ2-3; 7 positions agree with TRBD2. V was clipped by 1 base and J by 3 bases; unmatched bases: 10. CDR1 is DFQATT and CDR2 is SNEGSKA in the germline V gene (reference sequence). The CDR3 extends over 16 amino acids. The CDR3 bases are TGCAGTGCTAGAGGCAGTAGGGCGGGAGCTACAGATACGCAGTATTTT. Protein: CSARGSRAGATDTQYF.

The chain recombines TRBV4-3 with TRBJ2-7; D gene ambiguous. Between the trimmed V and J ends, which lost 2 bases and 1 base, there was a span of 6 bases. The CDR3 length is 13 residues. Germline CDR1 and CDR2: LGHNA and YSLEER. DNA for the CDR3: TGCGCCAGCAGCCAACAGGATTCCTACGAGCAGTACTTC. It specifies CASSQQDSYEQYF.

This clonotype was detected once. The chain combines TRBV28 with TRBJ2-2, with D hard to call. V gave up 6 bases and J gave up 6 bases, with 8 bases separating them. The CDR3 spans 12 residues. Germline lookup yields CDR1 MDHEN and CDR2 SYDVKM. The CDR3 region is CASSGAAGELFF. CDR3 coding DNA: TGTGCCAGCAGCGGTGCCGCCGGGGAGCTGTTTTTT.

The J gene is TRBJ2-3, the V gene TRBV6-4, with D perhaps matching TRBD2 (6 bases). Trimming left V 5 bases short and J 4 bases short, with 19 bases between. Germline CDR1 MRHNA, CDR2 SNTAGT. This CDR3 is built from 16 residues. This chain's CDR3 is CASSPSGGYGADTQYF. The DNA of the CDR3 is TGTGCCAGCAGTCCGTCCGGGGGATACGGCGCAGATACGCAGTATTTT.

CDR3 DNA: TGTGCCAGCAGCCCATTGACAGGGGTGACTGAAGCTTTCTTT. Its translation is CASSPLTGVTEAFF. V gene TRBV7-9 combines with J gene TRBJ1-1, with 8 positions matching TRBD1. The germline gives CDR1 SEHNR, CDR2 FQNEAQ (reference sequence). The CDR3 length is 14 residues. Trimming removed 5 bases from V and 5 bases from J; junction bases left unmatched: 7.

The gene calls are TRBV2 and TRBJ2-5; D may be TRBD1 (6 bases). Trimming removed 0 bases from V and 3 bases from J, with 11 bases in between. Per the germline V gene, CDR1 is SNHLY and CDR2 is FYNNEI. This CDR3 is 15 amino acids long. CDR3 protein: CASSEAWDKEETQYF. The CDR3 DNA sequence: TGTGCCAGCAGTGAAGCGTGGGACAAGGAAGAGACCCAGTACTTC.

The J gene is TRBJ2-1, the V gene TRBV6-2 or TRBV6-3; tentative D call: TRBD2 (5 bases). With 5 bases removed from V and 8 bases from J, the gap between germline ends came to 19 bases. The CDR3 covers 15 residues. Germline V gene data show CDR1 as MNHEY and CDR2 as SVGEGT. The CDR3 is CASSRAGQRSYEQFF. CDR3 in DNA: TGTGCCAGCAGTAGAGCCGGGCAGCGGTCCTATGAGCAGTTCTTC.

This chain uses TRBV25-1 with TRBJ2-2; D is possibly TRBD1 or TRBD2 (5 bases each). CDR3 length equals 13 residues. Trimming shortened V by 3 bases and J by 7 bases, and 9 bases separated the two germline ends. Germline CDR1 and CDR2: MGHDK and SYGVNS. CDR3: CASSDVGVGELFF. CDR3 coding DNA: TGTGCCAGCAGTGATGTGGGGGTCGGGGAGCTGTTTTTT.

A few counts support this clonotype. V and J are TRBV7-2 and TRBJ1-6; unclear D gene. The CDR3 totals 15 residues. V was trimmed by 2 bases and J by 10 bases, leaving 15 bases between them. From germline, CDR1 is SGHTA and CDR2 FQGNSA. The CDR3 loop reads CASSLRPGIESPLHF. The CDR3 coding sequence is TGTGCCAGCAGCTTACGCCCCGGGATCGAGTCACCCCTCCACTTT.

V usage is TRBV7-2 and J usage is TRBJ2-7; either TRBD1 or TRBD2 may supply D (6 bases each). The CDR3 length is 15 residues. V lost 3 bases and J 6 bases, leaving 18 bases between the germline ends. Looked up from germline, CDR1 is SGHTA and CDR2 is FQGNSA. Here the CDR3 DNA reads TGTGCCAGCAGCTTGGCGGGGCAGGGGTTCGGCGAGCAGTACTTC. This codes for CASSLAGQGFGEQYF. Based on the CDR3 plus reference TRBV7-2 and TRBJ2-7, the full variable domain is GAGVSQSPSNKVTEKGKDVELRCDPISGHTALYWYRQSLGQGLEFLIYFQGNSAPDKSGLPSDRFSAERTGGSVSTLTIQRTQQEDSAVYLCASSLAGQGFGEQYFGPGTRLTVT.

This rearrangement joins TRBV11-2 to TRBJ1-5, with D unresolved. The germline V gene has CDR1 SGHAT and CDR2 FQNNGV. The CDR3 totals 15 residues. The germline V and J ends were trimmed by 1 base and 4 bases, with 11 bases remaining between them. CDR3 amino acids: CASSLGDGPNQPQHF. CDR3 bases: TGTGCCAGCAGCTTAGGAGATGGACCGAATCAGCCCCAGCATTTT.

The chain recombines TRBV20-1 with TRBJ2-5; 7 nucleotides agree with TRBD1. J was trimmed by 1 base and V by 0 bases; bases with no gene match: 5. This CDR3 region has 15 residues. The germline V gene has CDR1 DFQATT and CDR2 SNEGSKA (reference sequence). CDR3 DNA: TGCAGTGCTAGAGATGGACAGGACCTCCAAGAGACCCAGTACTTC. Amino acids: CSARDGQDLQETQYF.

The chain uses TRBV6-2 or TRBV6-3 and TRBJ2-7, with 12 bases aligning to TRBD2. V shed 6 bases, J shed 5 bases, and the junction held 5 bases outside the gene matches. CDR1 and CDR2 (germline): MNHEY, SVGEGT. The CDR3 consists of 14 residues. The DNA for the CDR3 is TGTGCCAGCAGCCCAGGACTAGCGGGGCACGAGCAGTACTTC. Residues: CASSPGLAGHEQYF.

V is TRBV15 and J is TRBJ2-7; D ambiguous. The CDR3 is 16 residues long. V shed 0 bases and J shed 3 bases, with 15 bases lying between them. The germline V gene encodes CDR1 LNHNV and CDR2 YYDKDF (reference sequence). CDR3 nucleotide sequence: TGTGCCACCAGCAGAGATCTGATTAGCCCTAACTACGAGCAGTACTTC. Encoded protein: CATSRDLISPNYEQYF.

The chain combines TRBV18 with TRBJ1-2, with 7 bases lining up with TRBD1. The ends lost 5 bases at V and 7 bases at J; junction bases unmatched: 4. This CDR3 contains 12 residues. Germline CDR1 KGHSH, CDR2 LQKENI. In DNA form, the CDR3 reads TGTGCCAGCTCATGGGGGGACAGTGGCTACACCTTC. It codes for CASSWGDSGYTF.

This rearrangement joins TRBV6-5 to TRBJ2-3, with TRBD1 as a possible D gene (6 bases). From germline, CDR1 is MNHEY and CDR2 SVGAGI. This CDR3 spans 15 amino acids. V lost 0 bases, J lost 3 bases, and 10 bases lay in between. DNA for the CDR3: TGTGCCAGCAGTTACTCCAGGGGTTGGACAGATACGCAGTATTTT. Its translation is CASSYSRGWTDTQYF.

The chain carries TRBV4-3 and TRBJ1-4; D possibly corresponds to TRBD1 (6 bases). Germline V CDR1 and CDR2: LGHNA, YSLEER. V dropped 0 bases and J dropped 7 bases, with 12 bases sitting between them. The CDR3 contains 15 residues. Here the CDR3 reads CASSQEGTGREKLFF. The CDR3 nucleotides are TGCGCCAGCAGCCAAGAGGGAACAGGGCGTGAAAAACTGTTTTTT.

Note on this clonotype: A much larger clone lies a single base off, so this may be a read error. The chain couples TRBV20-1 to TRBJ1-2, with 10 bases identical to TRBD1. The V gene's germline CDR1 is DFQATT and CDR2 SNEGSKA (reference sequence). The CDR3 runs 14 residues. After removal of 1 base from V and 6 bases from J, the junction contained 5 bases not matched to a gene. DNA of the CDR3: TGCAGTGCTAGAGGTCCGACAGGGGGCCATGGCTACACCTTC. Its protein is CSARGPTGGHGYTF.

CDR3 sequence: CASSQGGGSGQPQHF. In DNA form, the CDR3 reads TGTGCCAGCAGCCAAGGAGGGGGCTCAGGTCAGCCCCAGCATTTT. The chain employs TRBV11-2 and TRBJ1-5; 7 nucleotides agree with TRBD1. V was pared by 5 bases and J by 6 bases, with 10 bases of the junction left unmatched. Germline assignment: CDR1 SGHAT and CDR2 FQNNGV. The CDR3 covers 15 residues.

This chain joins TRBV10-2 and TRBJ2-1; 10 nucleotides line up with TRBD2. The ends lost 6 bases at V and 5 bases at J; junction bases unmatched: 4. The length of the CDR3 is 14 residues. Germline CDR1 is WSHSY and CDR2 is SAAADI. The CDR3 sequence: CASRLAGVHNEQFF. DNA of the CDR3: TGCGCCAGCAGGCTAGCGGGGGTCCACAATGAGCAGTTCTTC.

This chain joins TRBV7-9 and TRBJ2-7; tentative D call: TRBD2 (6 bases). Germline CDR1 reads SEHNR; CDR2 reads FQNEAQ (reference sequence). CDR3 size: 15 residues. V lost 0 bases to trimming and J lost 2 bases, with 11 bases between them. The CDR3 sequence: CASSLASGGTYEQYF. Here the CDR3 DNA reads TGTGCCAGCAGCTTAGCTAGCGGAGGGACCTACGAGCAGTACTTC.

This clonotype occurred a few times. The CDR3 is CASSFWGTEAFF. The CDR3 DNA reads as TGTGCCAGCAGTTTTTGGGGGACCGAAGCTTTCTTT. This chain uses TRBV28 with TRBJ1-1; D is possibly TRBD1 (5 bases). Germline assignment: CDR1 MDHEN and CDR2 SYDVKM. V dropped 3 bases and J dropped 8 bases, with 10 bases sitting between them. This CDR3 has 12 residues.

This chain links TRBV20-1 with TRBJ2-7, with a weak D call TRBD1 (6 bases). The CDR3 contains 12 residues. Germline CDR1 reads DFQATT; CDR2 reads SNEGSKA (reference sequence). V lost 3 bases and J lost 3, with 9 bases in between. The CDR3 spells CSASDRYYEQYF. CDR3 nucleotide sequence: TGCAGTGCTAGCGACAGGTACTACGAGCAGTACTTC.

This clonotype has only one observation. This sequence joins TRBV30 and TRBJ1-1; no reliable D call. Trimming removed 2 bases from V and 3 bases from J, with 10 bases in between. This CDR3 spans 13 amino acids. Germline CDR1 GTSNPN, CDR2 SVGIG (reference sequence). The CDR3, as DNA: TGTGCCTGGAGTAATAGGGTGGACACTGAAGCTTTCTTT. Translating gives CAWSNRVDTEAFF.

This clonotype was counted a few times. This chain joins TRBV27 and TRBJ1-2; 7 positions match TRBD1. The trim removed 8 bases at V and 5 bases at J, leaving 8 bases unmatched. The length of the CDR3 is 13 residues. Germline assignment: CDR1 MNHEY and CDR2 SMNVEV (reference sequence). The CDR3 spells CASGQGDGYGYTF. CDR3 DNA sequence: TGTGCCAGCGGCCAGGGGGATGGGTATGGCTACACCTTC.